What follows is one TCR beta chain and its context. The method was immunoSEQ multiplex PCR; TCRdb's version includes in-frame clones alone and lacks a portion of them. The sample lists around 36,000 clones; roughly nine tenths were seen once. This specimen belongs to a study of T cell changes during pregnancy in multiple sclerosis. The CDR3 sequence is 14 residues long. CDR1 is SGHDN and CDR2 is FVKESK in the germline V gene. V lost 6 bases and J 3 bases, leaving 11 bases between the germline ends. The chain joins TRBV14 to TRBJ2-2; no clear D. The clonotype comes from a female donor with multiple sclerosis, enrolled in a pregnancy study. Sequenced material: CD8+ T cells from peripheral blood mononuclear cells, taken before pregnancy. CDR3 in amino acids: CASSKTADTGELFF. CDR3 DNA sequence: TGTGCCAGCAGTAAAACCGCGGACACCGGGGAGCTGTTTTTT.